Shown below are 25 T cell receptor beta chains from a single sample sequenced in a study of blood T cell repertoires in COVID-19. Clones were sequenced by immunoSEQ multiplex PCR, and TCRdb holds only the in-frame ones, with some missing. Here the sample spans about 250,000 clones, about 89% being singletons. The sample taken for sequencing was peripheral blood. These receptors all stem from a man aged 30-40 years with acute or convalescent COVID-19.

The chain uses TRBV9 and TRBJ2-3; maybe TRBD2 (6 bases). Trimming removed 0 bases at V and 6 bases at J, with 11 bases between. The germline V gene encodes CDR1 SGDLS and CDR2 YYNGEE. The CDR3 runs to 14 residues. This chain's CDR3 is CASSVGGMRDTQYF. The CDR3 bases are TGTGCCAGCAGCGTAGGCGGGATGAGGGATACGCAGTATTTT.

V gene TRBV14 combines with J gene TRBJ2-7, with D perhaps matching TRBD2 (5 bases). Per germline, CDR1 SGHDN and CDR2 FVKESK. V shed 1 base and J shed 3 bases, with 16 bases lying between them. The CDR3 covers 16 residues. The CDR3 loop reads CASSQGSGNLYYEQYF. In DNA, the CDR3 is TGTGCCAGCAGCCAAGGGTCGGGAAACCTTTACTACGAGCAGTACTTC.

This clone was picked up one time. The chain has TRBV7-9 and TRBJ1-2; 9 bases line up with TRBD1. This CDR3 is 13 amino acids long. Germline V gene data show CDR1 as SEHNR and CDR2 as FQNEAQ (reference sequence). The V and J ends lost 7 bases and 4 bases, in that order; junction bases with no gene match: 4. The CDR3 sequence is CASTGTGFYGYTF. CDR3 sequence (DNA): TGTGCCAGCACCGGGACAGGGTTCTATGGCTACACCTTC.

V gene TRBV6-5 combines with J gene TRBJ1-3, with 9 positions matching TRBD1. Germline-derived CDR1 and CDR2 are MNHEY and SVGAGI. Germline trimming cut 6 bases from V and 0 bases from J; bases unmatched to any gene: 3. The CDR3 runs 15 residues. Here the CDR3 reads CASRRTGDSGNTIYF. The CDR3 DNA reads TGTGCCAGCAGGAGGACAGGGGACTCTGGAAACACCATATATTTT.

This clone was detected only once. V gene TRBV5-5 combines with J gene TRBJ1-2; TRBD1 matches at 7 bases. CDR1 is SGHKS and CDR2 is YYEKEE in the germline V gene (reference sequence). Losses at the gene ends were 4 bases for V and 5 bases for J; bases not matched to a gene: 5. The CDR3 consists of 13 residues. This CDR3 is CASSGTVGYGYTF. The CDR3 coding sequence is TGTGCCAGCAGCGGGACAGTTGGTTATGGCTACACCTTC.

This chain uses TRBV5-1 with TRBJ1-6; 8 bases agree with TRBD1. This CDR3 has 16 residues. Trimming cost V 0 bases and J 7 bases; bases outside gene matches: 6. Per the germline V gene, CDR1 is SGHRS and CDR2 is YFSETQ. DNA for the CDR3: TGCGCCAGCAGCTTGGGTGCGGGACAGGAAAATTCACCCCTCCACTTT. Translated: CASSLGAGQENSPLHF. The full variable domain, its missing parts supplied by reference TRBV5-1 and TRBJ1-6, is KAGVTQTPRYLIKTRGQQVTLSCSPISGHRSVSWYQQTPGQGLQFLFEYFSETQRNKGNFPGRFSGRQFSNSRSEMNVSTLELGDSALYLCASSLGAGQENSPLHFGNGTRLTVT.

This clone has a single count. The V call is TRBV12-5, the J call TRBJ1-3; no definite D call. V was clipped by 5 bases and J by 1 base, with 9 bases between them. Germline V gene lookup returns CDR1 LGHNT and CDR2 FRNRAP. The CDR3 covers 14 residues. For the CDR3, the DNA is TGTGCTAGTGGTCCTATCGGTTCTGGAAACACCATATATTTT. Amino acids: CASGPIGSGNTIYF.

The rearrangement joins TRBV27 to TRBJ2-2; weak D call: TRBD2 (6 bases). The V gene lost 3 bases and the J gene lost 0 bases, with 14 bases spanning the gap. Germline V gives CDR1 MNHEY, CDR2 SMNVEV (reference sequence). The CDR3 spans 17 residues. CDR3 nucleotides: TGTGCCAGCAGTTTTTCCCTCGGACTACCGAACACCGGGGAGCTGTTTTTT. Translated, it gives CASSFSLGLPNTGELFF.

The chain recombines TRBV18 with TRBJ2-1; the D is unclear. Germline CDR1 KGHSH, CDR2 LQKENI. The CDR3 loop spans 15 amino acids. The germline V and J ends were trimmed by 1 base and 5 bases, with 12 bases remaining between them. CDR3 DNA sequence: TGTGCCAGCTCACCACGGGCCGCCAGTCACAATGAGCAGTTCTTC. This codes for CASSPRAASHNEQFF.

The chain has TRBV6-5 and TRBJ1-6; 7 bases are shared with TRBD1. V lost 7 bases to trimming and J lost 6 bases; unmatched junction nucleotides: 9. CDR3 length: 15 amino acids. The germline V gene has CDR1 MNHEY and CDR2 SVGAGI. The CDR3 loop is CASTLTGTANSPLHF. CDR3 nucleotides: TGTGCCAGCACCCTGACCGGGACAGCTAATTCACCCCTCCACTTT.

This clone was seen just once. The CDR3 DNA is TGTGCCAGCAGCTTAGGGTTGGGGGCTCATGGGGACACCGGGGAGCTGTTTTTT. It codes for CASSLGLGAHGDTGELFF. V and J are TRBV11-2 and TRBJ2-2; D is perhaps TRBD1 (6 bases). Trimming pared 1 base from V and 3 bases from J, leaving 18 bases between. Germline CDR1 SGHAT, CDR2 FQNNGV. This CDR3 region has 18 residues.

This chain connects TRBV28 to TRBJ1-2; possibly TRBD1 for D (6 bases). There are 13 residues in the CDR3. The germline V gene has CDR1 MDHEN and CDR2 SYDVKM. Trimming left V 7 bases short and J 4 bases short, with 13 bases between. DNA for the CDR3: TGTGCCAGCACCCTGGGACACGCCTATGGCTACACCTTC. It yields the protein CASTLGHAYGYTF.

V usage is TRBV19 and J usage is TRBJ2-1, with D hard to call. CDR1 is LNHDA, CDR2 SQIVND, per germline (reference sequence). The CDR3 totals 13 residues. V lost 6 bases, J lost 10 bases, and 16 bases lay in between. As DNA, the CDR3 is TGTGCCAGTAGGAGGAACCATGCAAGGGAGCAGTTCTTC. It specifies CASRRNHAREQFF.

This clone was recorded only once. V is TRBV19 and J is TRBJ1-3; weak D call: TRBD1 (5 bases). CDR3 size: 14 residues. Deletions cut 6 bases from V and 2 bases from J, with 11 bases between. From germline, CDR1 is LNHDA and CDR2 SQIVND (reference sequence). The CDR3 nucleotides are TGTGCCAGTAGACTCGGGGGTACTGGAAACACCATATATTTT. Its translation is CASRLGGTGNTIYF.

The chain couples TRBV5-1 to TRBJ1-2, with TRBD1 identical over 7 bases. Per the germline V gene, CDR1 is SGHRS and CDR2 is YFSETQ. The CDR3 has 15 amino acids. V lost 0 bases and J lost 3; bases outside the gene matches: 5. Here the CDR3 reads CASSLDRGDDYGYTF. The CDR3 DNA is TGCGCCAGCAGCTTGGACAGGGGCGATGACTATGGCTACACCTTC.

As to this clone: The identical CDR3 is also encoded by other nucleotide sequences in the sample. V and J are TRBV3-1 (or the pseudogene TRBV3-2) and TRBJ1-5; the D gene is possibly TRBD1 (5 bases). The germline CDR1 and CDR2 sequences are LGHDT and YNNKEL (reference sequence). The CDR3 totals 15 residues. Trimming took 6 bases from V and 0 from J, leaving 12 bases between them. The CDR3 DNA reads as TGTGCCAGCAGTCAGGGAGGTCCTAGCAATCAGCCCCAGCATTTT. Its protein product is CASSQGGPSNQPQHF.

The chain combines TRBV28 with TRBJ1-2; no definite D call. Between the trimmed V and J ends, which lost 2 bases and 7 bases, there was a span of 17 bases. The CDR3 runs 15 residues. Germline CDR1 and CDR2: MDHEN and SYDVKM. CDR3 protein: CASSLRRYTTVGYTF. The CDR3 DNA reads TGTGCCAGCAGTTTAAGAAGGTATACTACCGTTGGCTACACCTTC.

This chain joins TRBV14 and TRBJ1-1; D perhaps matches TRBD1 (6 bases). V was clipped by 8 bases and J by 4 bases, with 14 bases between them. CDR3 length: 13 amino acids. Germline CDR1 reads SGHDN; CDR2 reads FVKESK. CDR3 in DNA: TGTGCCAGCTCCAGGCAGGGGTTCACTGAAGCTTTCTTT. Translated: CASSRQGFTEAFF.

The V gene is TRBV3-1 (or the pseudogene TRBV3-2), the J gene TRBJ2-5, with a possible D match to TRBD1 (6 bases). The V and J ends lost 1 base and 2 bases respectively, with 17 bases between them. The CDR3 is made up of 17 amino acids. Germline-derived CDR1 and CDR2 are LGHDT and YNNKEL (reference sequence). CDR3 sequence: CASSQGLRGSRQETQYF. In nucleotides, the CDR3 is TGTGCCAGCAGCCAAGGCCTTAGGGGGAGCCGGCAAGAGACCCAGTACTTC.

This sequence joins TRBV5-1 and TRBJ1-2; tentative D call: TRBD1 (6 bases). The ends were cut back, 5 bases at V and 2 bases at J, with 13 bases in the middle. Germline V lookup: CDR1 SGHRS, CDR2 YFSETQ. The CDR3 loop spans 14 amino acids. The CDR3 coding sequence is TGCGCCAGCAGGTTGACAGGTCTCAACTATGGCTACACCTTC. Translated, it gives CASRLTGLNYGYTF.

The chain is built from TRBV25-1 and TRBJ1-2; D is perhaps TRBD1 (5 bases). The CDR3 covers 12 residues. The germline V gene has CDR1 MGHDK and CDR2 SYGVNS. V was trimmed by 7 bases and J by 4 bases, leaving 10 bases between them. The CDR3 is CASTDTAYGYTF. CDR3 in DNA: TGTGCCAGCACGGACACGGCCTATGGCTACACCTTC.

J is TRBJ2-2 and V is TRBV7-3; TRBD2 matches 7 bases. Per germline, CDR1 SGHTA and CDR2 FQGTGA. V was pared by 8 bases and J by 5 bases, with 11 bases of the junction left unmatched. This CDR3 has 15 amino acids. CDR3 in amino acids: CASHLSGIVTGELFF. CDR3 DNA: TGTGCCAGCCACCTAAGCGGGATCGTTACCGGGGAGCTGTTTTTT.

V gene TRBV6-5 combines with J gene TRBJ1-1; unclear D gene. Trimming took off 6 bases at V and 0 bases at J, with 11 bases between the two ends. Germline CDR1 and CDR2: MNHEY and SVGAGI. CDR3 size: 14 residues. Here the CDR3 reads CASRQVFMNTEAFF. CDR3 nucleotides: TGTGCCAGCAGGCAGGTTTTCATGAACACTGAAGCTTTCTTT.

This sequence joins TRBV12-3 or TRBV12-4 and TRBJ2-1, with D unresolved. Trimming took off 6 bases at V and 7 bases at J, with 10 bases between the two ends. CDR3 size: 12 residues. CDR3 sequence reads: CASSQVVNEQFF. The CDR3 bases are TGTGCCAGCAGCCAGGTGGTGAATGAGCAGTTCTTC.

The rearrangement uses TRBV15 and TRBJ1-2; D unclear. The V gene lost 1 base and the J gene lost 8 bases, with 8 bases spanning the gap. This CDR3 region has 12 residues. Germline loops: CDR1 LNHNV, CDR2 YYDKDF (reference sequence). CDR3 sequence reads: CATSRGEGGYTF. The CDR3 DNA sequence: TGTGCCACCAGCAGAGGGGAGGGCGGCTACACCTTC. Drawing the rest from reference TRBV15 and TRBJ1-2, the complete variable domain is DAMVIQNPRYQVTQFGKPVTLSCSQTLNHNVMYWYQQKSSQAPKLLFHYYDKDFNNEADTPDNFQSRRPNTSFCFLDIRSPGLGDTAMYLCATSRGEGGYTFGSGTRLTVV.